These 6 T cell receptor beta chains originate from one sample sequenced in a study of vaccination effects on CD4 cells after COVID-19. Measured with immunoSEQ multiplex PCR; TCRdb has only the in-frame clones, and not every one. The sample includes 65,000 to 85,000 clones, 75% to 90% of them seen just once. Viral peptide pools were used in the ViraFEST assay to expand antigen-specific CD4+ T cells, and sequencing came afterward. Culture lasted around eleven days before CD4+ T cell isolation. Vaccine recipients lacked prior SARS-CoV-2 infection and had negative nucleocapsid antibodies. These TCRs are of unknown antigen specificity. Sequencing used CD4+ T cells from PBMCs cultured with SARS-CoV-2 spike peptides, obtained before COVID-19 vaccination. These receptors came from a human donor who received a COVID-19 vaccine.

The chain joins TRBV9 to TRBJ1-6; no reliable D call. The CDR3 loop spans 19 amino acids. Germline V gives CDR1 SGDLS, CDR2 YYNGEE. V was shortened by 0 bases and J by 9 bases, with 25 bases between the two germline ends. CDR3 sequence reads: CASSVAKGIGLLIISPLHF. The CDR3 nucleotides read TGTGCCAGCAGCGTAGCTAAGGGTATTGGACTGCTGATAATTTCACCCCTCCACTTT.

This chain connects TRBV9 to TRBJ2-3, with D possibly TRBD1 on 6 matching bases. V gave up 4 bases and J gave up 0 bases, with 15 bases separating them. Germline V lookup: CDR1 SGDLS, CDR2 YYNGEE. This CDR3 has 16 amino acids. The CDR3 region is CASSPRAGASTDTQYF. For the CDR3, the DNA is TGTGCCAGCAGCCCCCGAGCAGGGGCTAGCACAGATACGCAGTATTTT.

This clone was counted a few times. V gene TRBV5-4 combines with J gene TRBJ1-4; D gene uncertain. Germline V lookup: CDR1 SGHNT, CDR2 YYREEE (reference sequence). This CDR3 contains 12 residues. The germline V and J ends were trimmed by 4 bases and 11 bases, with 12 bases remaining between them. CDR3 sequence reads: CASSDGRAKLFF. The DNA of the CDR3 is TGTGCCAGCAGCGACGGACGAGCGAAACTGTTTTTT.

V usage is TRBV10-3 and J usage is TRBJ1-1; TRBD1 might be the D (5 bases). With 5 bases removed from V and 6 bases from J, the gap between germline ends came to 22 bases. The CDR3 loop spans 16 amino acids. Per the germline V gene, CDR1 is ENHRY and CDR2 is SYGVKD. CDR3 sequence (DNA): TGTGCCATCAGTCCGGCCCTGGGGGGGGACGAGGCTGAAGCTTTCTTT. It specifies CAISPALGGDEAEAFF.

The count of this clone is one. This chain joins TRBV4-3 and TRBJ1-5, with 7 bases fitting TRBD1. Germline-derived CDR1 and CDR2 are LGHNA and YSLEER. CDR3 size: 14 residues. With V trimmed by 3 bases and J by 7 bases, 6 bases remained unmatched. For the CDR3, the DNA is TGCGCCAGCAGCCACTCACAGGGGACGCAGCCCCAGCATTTT. Amino acid sequence: CASSHSQGTQPQHF.

This chain links TRBV7-3 with TRBJ2-2; 9 bases agree with TRBD2. The CDR3 has 17 amino acids. V shed 0 bases and J 8 bases; nucleotides not matched to a gene: 10. Per germline, CDR1 SGHTA and CDR2 FQGTGA. In DNA, the CDR3 is TGTGCCAGCAGCTTAACGTTGGGACTAGCCCCTCAAGGGGAGCTGTTTTTT. It encodes CASSLTLGLAPQGELFF.